One and the same sample provided the 15 T cell receptor beta chains below, sequenced in a study of OX40 agonist ivuxolimab in advanced cancers. The data were produced by immunoSEQ multiplex PCR, yet TCRdb's version contains in-frame clones alone and is incomplete. The table shows roughly 70,000 clones, with approximately 81% occurring only once. The source material was CD4+ or CD8+ T cells sorted from blood, sampled in a trial of the OX40 agonist ivuxolimab. The source is an adult with an advanced solid tumor such as melanoma, head and neck, liver or kidney cancer.

This clone appeared a single time. The chain has TRBV28 and TRBJ2-1, with D perhaps TRBD1 (7 bases). There are 15 residues in the CDR3. Germline V gene lookup returns CDR1 MDHEN and CDR2 SYDVKM. Trimming stripped 7 bases from V and 7 bases from J, with 20 bases between. The CDR3 spells CASTGGHRGVNEQFF. CDR3 bases: TGTGCCAGCACCGGGGGCCACAGGGGTGTGAATGAGCAGTTCTTC.

This chain connects TRBV18 to TRBJ2-7; 11 nucleotides agree with TRBD2. This CDR3 has 14 amino acids. The V gene's germline CDR1 is KGHSH and CDR2 LQKENI. The ends lost 5 bases at V and 4 bases at J; junction bases unmatched: 4. The CDR3 spells CASSALAGEYEQYF. The CDR3, as DNA: TGTGCCAGCTCAGCACTAGCGGGAGAATACGAGCAGTACTTC.

The CDR3 here is CASSLYTEAFF. The DNA for the CDR3 is TGTGCCAGCAGTTTATACACTGAAGCTTTCTTT. The chain carries TRBV28 and TRBJ1-1; D is uncertain. V was shortened by 1 base and J by 3 bases, with 0 bases between the two germline ends. This CDR3 region has 11 residues. Germline CDR1 reads MDHEN; CDR2 reads SYDVKM.

This clone was found once. The chain uses TRBV7-2 and TRBJ1-5; 9 positions agree with TRBD1. CDR1 SGHTA and CDR2 FQGNSA come from the germline V gene. The CDR3 is made up of 17 amino acids. V was clipped by 1 base and J by 2 bases; unmatched bases: 6. The chain's CDR3 is CASSLGDRDLRNQPQHF. In DNA form, the CDR3 reads TGTGCCAGCAGCTTAGGGGACAGGGATTTGCGCAATCAGCCCCAGCATTTT.

J is TRBJ2-4 and V is TRBV19, with 8 bases identical to TRBD2. V gave up 7 bases and J gave up 6 bases; unmatched junction bases: 8. The CDR3 runs to 14 residues. Germline V gene sequence: CDR1 LNHDA, CDR2 SQIVND (reference sequence). CDR3: CASIARGARNIQYF. For the CDR3, the DNA is TGTGCCAGTATAGCGCGGGGGGCACGAAACATTCAGTACTTC. Looking up the rest from reference TRBV19 and TRBJ2-4 gives the full variable domain: DGGITQSPKYLFRKEGQNVTLSCEQNLNHDAMYWYRQDPGQGLRLIYYSQIVNDFQKGDIAEGYSVSREKKESFPLTVTSAQKNPTAFYLCASIARGARNIQYFGAGTRLSVL.

V and J are TRBV28 and TRBJ2-3, with a weak D call TRBD2 (5 bases). This CDR3 is 16 amino acids long. Trimming pared 3 bases from V and 2 bases from J, leaving 15 bases between. Germline assignment: CDR1 MDHEN and CDR2 SYDVKM. This CDR3 is CASSFLPPGDTDTQYF. The CDR3 DNA reads TGTGCCAGCAGTTTCCTCCCCCCCGGGGACACAGATACGCAGTATTTT.

The V and J genes are TRBV27 and TRBJ2-3; weak D call: TRBD1 (7 bases). CDR3 length: 15 residues. Trimming took off 4 bases at V and 2 bases at J, with 13 bases between the two ends. The germline CDR1 and CDR2 sequences are MNHEY and SMNVEV (reference sequence). The CDR3 spells CASSSARGVTDTQYF. DNA for the CDR3: TGTGCCAGCAGTTCGGCCAGGGGGGTCACAGATACGCAGTATTTT.

The chain is built from TRBV10-1 and TRBJ1-4, with 8 bases lining up with TRBD1. V shed 4 bases and J 2 bases; nucleotides not matched to a gene: 9. Germline CDR1 and CDR2: WNHNN and SYGVQD (reference sequence). This CDR3 has 17 residues. The CDR3 sequence: CASSGQGRGTTNEKLFF. CDR3 DNA sequence: TGCGCCAGCAGTGGACAGGGGAGAGGGACCACTAATGAAAAACTGTTTTTT.

The chain uses TRBV7-6 and TRBJ2-6; D perhaps matches TRBD1 (6 bases). In germline, CDR1 is SGHVS, CDR2 FNYEAQ. There are 16 residues in the CDR3. Trimming removed 3 bases at V and 0 bases at J, with 9 bases between. The CDR3 DNA sequence: TGTGCCAGCAGCTTCGGACAGAGCTCTGGGGCCAACGTCCTGACTTTC. This encodes CASSFGQSSGANVLTF. Using reference TRBV7-6 and TRBJ2-6 for the parts outside the CDR3, the full variable domain is GAGVSQSPRYKVTKRGQDVALRCDPISGHVSLYWYRQALGQGPEFLTYFNYEAQQDKSGLPNDRFSAERPEGSISTLTIQRTEQRDSAMYRCASSFGQSSGANVLTFGAGSRLTVL.

CDR3 sequence reads: CASSIQGRNEKLFF. In DNA form, the CDR3 reads TGTGCCAGTAGTATCCAGGGCCGAAATGAAAAACTGTTTTTT. The chain combines TRBV19 with TRBJ1-4; weak D call: TRBD1 (5 bases). The germline gives CDR1 LNHDA, CDR2 SQIVND (reference sequence). V shed 3 bases and J shed 5 bases, with 10 bases lying between them. The CDR3 runs to 14 residues. Complete variable domain (other parts from reference TRBV19 and TRBJ1-4): DGGITQSPKYLFRKEGQNVTLSCEQNLNHDAMYWYRQDPGQGLRLIYYSQIVNDFQKGDIAEGYSVSREKKESFPLTVTSAQKNPTAFYLCASSIQGRNEKLFFGSGTQLSVL.

There are a few counts of this clone. CDR3 loop: CASSLGQGNEKLFF. The CDR3 coding sequence is TGTGCCAGCAGCTTAGGACAGGGTAATGAAAAACTGTTTTTT. The chain employs TRBV7-9 and TRBJ1-4, with 7 bases that match TRBD1. Germline V gives CDR1 SEHNR, CDR2 FQNEAQ (reference sequence). J lost 4 bases, V lost 1 base, and 0 bases had no gene match. This CDR3 spans 14 amino acids.

The V call is TRBV7-9, the J call TRBJ2-3; tentative D call: TRBD2 (7 bases). Germline V gives CDR1 SEHNR, CDR2 FQNEAQ (reference sequence). V gave up 11 bases and J gave up 1 base, with 19 bases separating them. The CDR3 sequence is 15 residues long. The DNA of the CDR3 is TGTGCCGGAAACACGGGGGGCCGTGGCACAGATACGCAGTATTTT. It is translated as CAGNTGGRGTDTQYF.

This chain links TRBV6-1 with TRBJ1-2, with D uncertain. Germline V gives CDR1 MNHNS, CDR2 SASEGT. V shed 7 bases and J shed 2 bases, with 8 bases lying between them. This CDR3 region has 12 residues. CDR3 DNA: TGTGCCAGCAAGCCAAGGAACTATGGCTACACCTTC. Amino acid sequence: CASKPRNYGYTF.

The V gene is TRBV4-1, the J gene TRBJ2-7, with D possibly TRBD1 on 6 matching bases. In germline, CDR1 is MGHRA, CDR2 YSYEKL. This CDR3 has 15 amino acids. V lost 1 base to trimming and J lost 3 bases, with 13 bases between them. CDR3 sequence reads: CASSQAQGSIYEQYF. The CDR3 DNA reads as TGCGCCAGCAGCCAAGCACAGGGTAGCATCTACGAGCAGTACTTC.

This clone was counted a single time. The V call is TRBV7-9, the J call TRBJ1-4; no reliable D call. This CDR3 comprises 14 residues. V was clipped by 1 base and J by 6 bases, with 9 bases between them. CDR1 SEHNR and CDR2 FQNEAQ come from the germline V gene (reference sequence). CDR3 residues: CASSLVTPDEKLFF. CDR3 in DNA: TGTGCCAGCAGCTTAGTCACGCCGGATGAAAAACTGTTTTTT.